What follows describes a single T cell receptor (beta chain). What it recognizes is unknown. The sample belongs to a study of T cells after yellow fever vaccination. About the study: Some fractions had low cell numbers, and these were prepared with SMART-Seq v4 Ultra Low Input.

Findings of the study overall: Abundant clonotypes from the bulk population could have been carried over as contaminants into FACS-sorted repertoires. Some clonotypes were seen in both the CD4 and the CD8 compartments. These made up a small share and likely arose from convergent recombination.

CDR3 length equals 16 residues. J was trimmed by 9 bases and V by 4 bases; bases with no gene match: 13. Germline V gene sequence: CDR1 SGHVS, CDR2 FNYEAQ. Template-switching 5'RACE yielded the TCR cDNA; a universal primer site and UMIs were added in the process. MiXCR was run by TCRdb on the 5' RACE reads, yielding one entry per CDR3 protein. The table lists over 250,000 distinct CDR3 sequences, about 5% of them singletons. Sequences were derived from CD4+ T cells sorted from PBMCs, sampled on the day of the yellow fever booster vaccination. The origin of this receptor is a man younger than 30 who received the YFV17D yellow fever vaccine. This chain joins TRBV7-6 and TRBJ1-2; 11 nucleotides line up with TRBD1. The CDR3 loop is CASSSLLPGTGGSYTF. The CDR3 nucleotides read TGTGCCAGCAGCTCGCTCCTCCCCGGGACAGGGGGTAGCTACACCTTC.